This TCR beta chain was observed in a study of CD8+ T cells in alopecia areata. The CDR3 is 12 residues long. Germline V gene lookup returns CDR1 SGHTA and CDR2 FQGNSA. Trimming removed 4 bases from V and 6 bases from J, with 8 bases in between. Reverse transcribed after extraction, RNA yielded cDNA as the sequencing template. Using immunoSEQ multiplex PCR, the repertoire was profiled, and TCRdb retains in-frame clones only, with some absent. The repertoire holds approximately 100,000 clones, with under 90% as singletons. Treatment denoted: oral pan-JAK inhibitor, 5-10 mg twice daily. Cell sorting was applied to PBMCs, and CD4+ and CD8+ T cells were collected. Note on this clone: What it binds is unknown.

Study results and limitations: Normal scalp had lower clonality than lesional scalp, with alopecia totalis/universalis lesions showing this most strongly. Scalp clonality, along with expanded CD8+ clones among the top 100, was significantly decreased by tofacitinib.

The source was CD8+ T cells sorted from blood, collected around week 31, from a patient treated with tofacitinib. This receptor was identified in a human donor with alopecia areata. The chain links TRBV7-2 to TRBJ2-3; D uncertain. The chain's CDR3 is CASSSVGDTQYF. CDR3 DNA sequence: TGTGCCAGCAGCTCAGTAGGGGATACGCAGTATTTT.